This T cell receptor beta chain was recorded in a study of T cell repertoires in cytomegalovirus infection. Background on the study: Epitope selection comprised recently identified HLA-C-restricted CMV epitopes and well-studied HLA-B-restricted CMV epitopes.

From the reads, TCRdb called clonotypes with MiXCR, one entry per CDR3 protein. The sample holds 71,000 or so distinct CDR3 sequences; 20% are singletons and the top ten take about 63%. Germline loops: CDR1 SGHTA, CDR2 FQGNSA. The CDR3 spans 16 residues. As regards this clonotype: The antigen remains unidentified. Germline is not matched at one junction end, which may reflect a read error.

V gene TRBV7-2 combines with J gene TRBJ2-7; the D is unclear. This material consisted of CD8+ T cells from cultured PBMCs, taken from culture after CMV antigen stimulation. This clonotype was obtained from a human donor in good health (CMV status not recorded). Some clones in this sample may be carry-over from other donors' samples. CDR3 amino acids: CAIPPGEGGVPYEQSF. The DNA of the CDR3 is TGTGCCATACCCCCGGGCGAAGGTGGGGTCCCCTACGAGCAGTCCTTC.